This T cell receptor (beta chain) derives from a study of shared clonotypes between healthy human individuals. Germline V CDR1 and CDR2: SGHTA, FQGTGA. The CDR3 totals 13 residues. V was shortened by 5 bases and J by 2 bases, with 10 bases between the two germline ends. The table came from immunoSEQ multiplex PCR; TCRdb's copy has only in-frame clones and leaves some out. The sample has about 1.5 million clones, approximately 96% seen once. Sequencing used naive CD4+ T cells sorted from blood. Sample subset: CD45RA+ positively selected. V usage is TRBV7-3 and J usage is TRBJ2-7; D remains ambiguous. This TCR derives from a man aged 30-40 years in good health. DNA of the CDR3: TGTGCCAGCAGCCCGGAACCCCCCTACGAGCAGTACTTC. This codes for CASSPEPPYEQYF.